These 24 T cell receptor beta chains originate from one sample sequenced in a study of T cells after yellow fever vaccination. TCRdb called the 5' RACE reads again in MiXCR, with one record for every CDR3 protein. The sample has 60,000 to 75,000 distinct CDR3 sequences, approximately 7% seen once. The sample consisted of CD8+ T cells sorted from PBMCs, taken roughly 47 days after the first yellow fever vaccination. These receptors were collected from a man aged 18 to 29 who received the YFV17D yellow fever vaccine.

The CDR3 DNA is TGCGCCAGCAGAAACCCCCCAGATACGCAGTATTTT. This translates into CASRNPPDTQYF. This chain uses TRBV10-2 with TRBJ2-3; D is uncertain. The CDR3 is 12 residues long. V lost 6 bases to trimming and J lost 4 bases, with 8 bases between them. Germline V gene lookup returns CDR1 WSHSY and CDR2 SAAADI.

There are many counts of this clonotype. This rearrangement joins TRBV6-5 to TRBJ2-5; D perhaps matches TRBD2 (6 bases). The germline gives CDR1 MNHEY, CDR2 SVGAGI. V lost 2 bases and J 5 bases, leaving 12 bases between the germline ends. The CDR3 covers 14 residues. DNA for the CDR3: TGTGCCAGCAGTTACGTATCAAGCGGGGAGACCCAGTACTTC. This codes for CASSYVSSGETQYF.

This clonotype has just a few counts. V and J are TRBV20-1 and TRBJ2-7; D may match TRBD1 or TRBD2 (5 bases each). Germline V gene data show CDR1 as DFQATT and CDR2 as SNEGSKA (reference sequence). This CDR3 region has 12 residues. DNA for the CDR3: TGCGGAGTTAGGGACGGACTCTACGAGCAGTACTTC. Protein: CGVRDGLYEQYF.

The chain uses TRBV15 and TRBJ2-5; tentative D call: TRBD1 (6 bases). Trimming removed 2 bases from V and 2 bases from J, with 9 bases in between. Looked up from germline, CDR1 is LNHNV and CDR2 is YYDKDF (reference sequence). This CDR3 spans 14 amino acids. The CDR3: CATSRQGNQETQYF. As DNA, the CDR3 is TGTGCCACCAGCAGACAGGGGAATCAAGAGACCCAGTACTTC.

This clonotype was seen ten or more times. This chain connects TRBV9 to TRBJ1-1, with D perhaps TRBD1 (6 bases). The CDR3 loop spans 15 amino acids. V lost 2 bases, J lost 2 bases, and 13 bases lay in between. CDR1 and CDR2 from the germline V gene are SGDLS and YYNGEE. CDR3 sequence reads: CASSVWTDDNTEAFF. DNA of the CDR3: TGTGCCAGCAGCGTTTGGACAGACGATAACACTGAAGCTTTCTTT.

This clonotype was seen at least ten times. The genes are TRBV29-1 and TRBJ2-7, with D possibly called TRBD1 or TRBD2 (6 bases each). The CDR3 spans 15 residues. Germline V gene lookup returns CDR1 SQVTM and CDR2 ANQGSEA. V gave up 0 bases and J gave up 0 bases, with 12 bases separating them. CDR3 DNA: TGCAGCGTTGAAGAAGGGGGGATCCTCTCCTACGAGCAGTACTTC. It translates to CSVEEGGILSYEQYF.

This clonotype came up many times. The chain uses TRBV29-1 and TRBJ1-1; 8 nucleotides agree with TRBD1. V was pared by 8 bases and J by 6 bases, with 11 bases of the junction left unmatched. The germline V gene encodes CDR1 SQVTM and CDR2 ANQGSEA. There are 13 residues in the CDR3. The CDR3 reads CSTWGQGASEAFF. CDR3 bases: TGCAGCACCTGGGGGCAGGGGGCATCTGAAGCTTTCTTT.

The CDR3 spells CASRTTRDRGPGELFF. CDR3 DNA: TGTGCCAGCAGAACTACCCGGGACAGGGGGCCCGGGGAGCTGTTTTTT. The V gene is TRBV7-2, the J gene TRBJ2-2; 12 positions agree with TRBD1. V was pared by 6 bases and J by 6 bases, with 8 bases of the junction left unmatched. Germline assignment: CDR1 SGHTA and CDR2 FQGNSA. CDR3 size: 16 residues.

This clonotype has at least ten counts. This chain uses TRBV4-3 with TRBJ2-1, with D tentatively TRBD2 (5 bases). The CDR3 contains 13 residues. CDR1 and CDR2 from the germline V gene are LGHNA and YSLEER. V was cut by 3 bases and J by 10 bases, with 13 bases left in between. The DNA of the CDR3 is TGCGCCAGCAGCCAGTCAACTAGTTCGGAGCAGTTCTTC. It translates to CASSQSTSSEQFF.

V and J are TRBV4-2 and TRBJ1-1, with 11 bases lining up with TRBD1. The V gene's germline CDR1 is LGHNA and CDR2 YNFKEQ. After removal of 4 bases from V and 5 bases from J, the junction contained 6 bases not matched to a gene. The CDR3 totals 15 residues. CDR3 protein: CASSPGQGVQTEAFF. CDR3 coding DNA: TGTGCCAGCAGCCCGGGACAGGGGGTGCAGACTGAAGCTTTCTTT.

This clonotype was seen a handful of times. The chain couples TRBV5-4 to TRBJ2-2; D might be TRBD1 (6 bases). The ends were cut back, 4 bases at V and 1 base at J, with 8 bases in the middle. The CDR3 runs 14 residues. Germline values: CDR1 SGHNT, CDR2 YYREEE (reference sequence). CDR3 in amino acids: CASSRGGNTGELFF. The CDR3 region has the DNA TGTGCCAGCAGCCGAGGGGGGAACACCGGGGAGCTGTTTTTT. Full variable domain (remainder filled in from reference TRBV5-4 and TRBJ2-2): ETGVTQSPTHLIKTRGQQVTLRCSSQSGHNTVSWYQQALGQGPQFIFQYYREEENGRGNFPPRFSGLQFPNYSSELNVNALELDDSALYLCASSRGGNTGELFFGEGSRLTVL.

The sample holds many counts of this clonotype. The chain's CDR3 is CAWSQGSGNTIYF. DNA of the CDR3: TGTGCCTGGAGTCAGGGATCTGGAAACACCATATATTTT. This sequence joins TRBV30 and TRBJ1-3, with D tentatively TRBD1 (5 bases). The CDR3 length is 13 residues. The V gene lost 2 bases and the J gene lost 1 base, with 6 bases spanning the gap. CDR1 and CDR2 (germline): GTSNPN, SVGIG (reference sequence).

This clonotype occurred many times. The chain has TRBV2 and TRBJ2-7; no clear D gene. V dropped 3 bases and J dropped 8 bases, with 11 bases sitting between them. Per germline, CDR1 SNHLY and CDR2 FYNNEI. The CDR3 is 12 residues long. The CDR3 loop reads CASSEPAAKQYF. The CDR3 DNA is TGTGCCAGCAGTGAGCCAGCTGCCAAGCAGTACTTC.

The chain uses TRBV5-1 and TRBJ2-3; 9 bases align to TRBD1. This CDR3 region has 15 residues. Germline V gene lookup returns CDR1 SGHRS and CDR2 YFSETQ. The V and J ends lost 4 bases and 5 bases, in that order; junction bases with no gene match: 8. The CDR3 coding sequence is TGCGCCAGCAGCCCGGGACAGGGAGGGAAAGATACGCAGTATTTT. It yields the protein CASSPGQGGKDTQYF.

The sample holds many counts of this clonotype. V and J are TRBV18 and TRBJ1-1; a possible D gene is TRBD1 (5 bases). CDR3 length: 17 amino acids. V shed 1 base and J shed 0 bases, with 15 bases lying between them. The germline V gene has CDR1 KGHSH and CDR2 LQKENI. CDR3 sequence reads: CASSPRTSPRVNTEAFF. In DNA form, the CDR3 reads TGTGCCAGCTCACCACGGACATCCCCGAGGGTGAACACTGAAGCTTTCTTT.

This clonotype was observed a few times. The CDR3 spells CASSARQGDNEQFF. DNA of the CDR3: TGTGCCAGCAGCGCCAGACAGGGCGACAATGAGCAGTTCTTC. The V and J genes are TRBV7-6 and TRBJ2-1, with 7 nucleotides matching TRBD1. This CDR3 contains 14 residues. V lost 5 bases and J lost 5; bases outside the gene matches: 6. The V gene's germline CDR1 is SGHVS and CDR2 FNYEAQ. The full variable domain, completed using reference TRBV7-6 and TRBJ2-1, is GAGVSQSPRYKVTKRGQDVALRCDPISGHVSLYWYRQALGQGPEFLTYFNYEAQQDKSGLPNDRFSAERPEGSISTLTIQRTEQRDSAMYRCASSARQGDNEQFFGPGTRLTVL.

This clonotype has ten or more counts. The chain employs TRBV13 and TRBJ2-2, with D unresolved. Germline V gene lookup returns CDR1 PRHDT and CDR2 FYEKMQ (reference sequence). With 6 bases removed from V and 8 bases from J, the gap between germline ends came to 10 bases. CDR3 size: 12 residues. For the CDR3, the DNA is TGTGCCAGCAGTTTAATCTCTGGGGAGCTGTTTTTT. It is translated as CASSLISGELFF.

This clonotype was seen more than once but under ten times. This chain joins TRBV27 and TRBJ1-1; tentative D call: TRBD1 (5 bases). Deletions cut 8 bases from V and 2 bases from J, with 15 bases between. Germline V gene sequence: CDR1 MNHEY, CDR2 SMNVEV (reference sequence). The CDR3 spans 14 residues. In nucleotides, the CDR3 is TGTGCCAGCGCTCACTCGGGGCTAAACACTGAAGCTTTCTTT. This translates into CASAHSGLNTEAFF.

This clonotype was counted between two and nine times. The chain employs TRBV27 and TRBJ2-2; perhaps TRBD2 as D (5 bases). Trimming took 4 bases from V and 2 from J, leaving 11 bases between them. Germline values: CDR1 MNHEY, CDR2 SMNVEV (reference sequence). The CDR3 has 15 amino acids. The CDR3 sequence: CASSWTTGNTGELFF. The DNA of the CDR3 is TGTGCCAGCAGTTGGACCACGGGAAACACCGGGGAGCTGTTTTTT.

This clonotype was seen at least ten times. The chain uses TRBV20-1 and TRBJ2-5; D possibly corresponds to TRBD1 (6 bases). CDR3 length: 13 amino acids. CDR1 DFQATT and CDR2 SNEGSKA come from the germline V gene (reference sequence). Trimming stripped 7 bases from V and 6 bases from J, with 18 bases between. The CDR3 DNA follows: TGCAGTGTTTCACAGGGAGAATTAAAGACCCAGTACTTC. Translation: CSVSQGELKTQYF.

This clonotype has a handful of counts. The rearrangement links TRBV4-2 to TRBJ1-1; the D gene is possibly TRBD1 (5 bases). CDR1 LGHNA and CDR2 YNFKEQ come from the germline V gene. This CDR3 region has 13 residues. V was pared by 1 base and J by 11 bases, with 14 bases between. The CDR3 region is CASSQATSGFAFF. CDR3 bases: TGTGCCAGCAGCCAAGCTACTTCAGGGTTCGCTTTCTTT.

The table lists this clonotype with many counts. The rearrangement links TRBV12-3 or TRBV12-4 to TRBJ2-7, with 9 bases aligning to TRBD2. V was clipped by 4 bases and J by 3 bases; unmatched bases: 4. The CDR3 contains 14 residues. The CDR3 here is CASSSLAGRYEQYF. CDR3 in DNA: TGTGCCAGCAGTTCGCTAGCGGGGCGCTACGAGCAGTACTTC.

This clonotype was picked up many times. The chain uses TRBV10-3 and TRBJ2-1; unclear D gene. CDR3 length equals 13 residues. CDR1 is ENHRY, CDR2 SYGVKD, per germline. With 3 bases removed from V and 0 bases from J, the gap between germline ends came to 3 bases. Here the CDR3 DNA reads TGTGCCATCAGTGACACCTCCTACAATGAGCAGTTCTTC. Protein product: CAISDTSYNEQFF.

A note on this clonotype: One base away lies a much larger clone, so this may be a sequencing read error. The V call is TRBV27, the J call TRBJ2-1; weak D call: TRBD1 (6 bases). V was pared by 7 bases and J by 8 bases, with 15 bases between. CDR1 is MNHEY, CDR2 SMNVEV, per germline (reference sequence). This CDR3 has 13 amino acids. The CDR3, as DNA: TGTGCCAGCAACGAAAGGGGGTTTGATGAGCAGTTCTTC. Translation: CASNERGFDEQFF.